This is a list of T cell receptor beta chains from one sample in a study of blood T cell repertoires in COVID-19. TCRdb's table, derived via immunoSEQ multiplex PCR, lists solely in-frame clones and lacks some. The sample lists approximately 100,000 clones; more than 75% were seen once. Material for sequencing was peripheral blood. The receptors come from a human donor in a cohort sampled during active COVID-19. Each CDR3 is given with its conserved first and last residue. The order of the fields is J gene, V gene, CDR3 protein.

>TRBJ2-5|TRBV9
CASSVEDRGWETQYF
>TRBJ1-3|TRBV28
CASSFLLGNPSGNTIYF
>TRBJ1-4|TRBV28
CASSPDRGRFEKLFF
>TRBJ1-1|TRBV2
CASIYVIGTEAFF
>TRBJ2-7|TRBV18
CASSPGTGDYEQYF
>TRBJ2-7|TRBV7-2
CASSPGGAVPYEQYF
>TRBJ1-1|TRBV18
CASSQSTGFGTTEAFF
>TRBJ2-1|TRBV6-5
CASRRNRDSYNEQFF
>TRBJ2-4|TRBV19
CASSSVDRGLDIQYF
>TRBJ2-1|TRBV10-1
CASSEQGNEQFF
>TRBJ2-3|TRBV6-1
CASSAHFGTSTDTQYF
>TRBJ2-3|TRBV6-6
CATSGRASTDTQYF
>TRBJ1-1|TRBV30
CAGRGTGRGYTEAFF
>TRBJ1-6|TRBV5-6
CASSLQGTHSPLHF
>TRBJ1-1|TRBV5-4
CASSSDRGGSGTEAFF
>TRBJ2-3|TRBV5-1
CASSSGLSASTDTQYF
>TRBJ2-1|TRBV7-3
CASSLDWVSGTNEQFF
>TRBJ2-7|TRBV18
CASSPQGLGPSGGEQYF